This T cell receptor (beta chain) was documented in a study of cytomegalovirus exposure and HLA in healthy donors. The primer mix had 60 Vbeta and 13 Jbeta primers. Assay: immunoSEQ multiplex PCR; the TCRdb copy retains only in-frame clones and omits some. Seen here are some 130,000 clones, around four fifths observed once, and the top ten hold approximately 1.2%. With respect to this clone: Its target is unknown.

Study-wide results and limits: The presence/absence work took it that sequencing depth was about the same across donors.

Trimming cost V 0 bases and J 2 bases; bases outside gene matches: 3. CDR1 and CDR2 (germline): SNHLY, FYNNEI. The CDR3 is 15 amino acids. Sequenced: PBMCs. The gene calls are TRBV2 and TRBJ2-7; 8 bases fit TRBD2. This TCR came from a boy between 10 and 17 years old in good health and CMV-seronegative. CDR3 DNA sequence: TGTGCCAGCAGTGAAGCCGGGACTAGTACCTACGAGCAGTACTTC. Translating gives CASSEAGTSTYEQYF.